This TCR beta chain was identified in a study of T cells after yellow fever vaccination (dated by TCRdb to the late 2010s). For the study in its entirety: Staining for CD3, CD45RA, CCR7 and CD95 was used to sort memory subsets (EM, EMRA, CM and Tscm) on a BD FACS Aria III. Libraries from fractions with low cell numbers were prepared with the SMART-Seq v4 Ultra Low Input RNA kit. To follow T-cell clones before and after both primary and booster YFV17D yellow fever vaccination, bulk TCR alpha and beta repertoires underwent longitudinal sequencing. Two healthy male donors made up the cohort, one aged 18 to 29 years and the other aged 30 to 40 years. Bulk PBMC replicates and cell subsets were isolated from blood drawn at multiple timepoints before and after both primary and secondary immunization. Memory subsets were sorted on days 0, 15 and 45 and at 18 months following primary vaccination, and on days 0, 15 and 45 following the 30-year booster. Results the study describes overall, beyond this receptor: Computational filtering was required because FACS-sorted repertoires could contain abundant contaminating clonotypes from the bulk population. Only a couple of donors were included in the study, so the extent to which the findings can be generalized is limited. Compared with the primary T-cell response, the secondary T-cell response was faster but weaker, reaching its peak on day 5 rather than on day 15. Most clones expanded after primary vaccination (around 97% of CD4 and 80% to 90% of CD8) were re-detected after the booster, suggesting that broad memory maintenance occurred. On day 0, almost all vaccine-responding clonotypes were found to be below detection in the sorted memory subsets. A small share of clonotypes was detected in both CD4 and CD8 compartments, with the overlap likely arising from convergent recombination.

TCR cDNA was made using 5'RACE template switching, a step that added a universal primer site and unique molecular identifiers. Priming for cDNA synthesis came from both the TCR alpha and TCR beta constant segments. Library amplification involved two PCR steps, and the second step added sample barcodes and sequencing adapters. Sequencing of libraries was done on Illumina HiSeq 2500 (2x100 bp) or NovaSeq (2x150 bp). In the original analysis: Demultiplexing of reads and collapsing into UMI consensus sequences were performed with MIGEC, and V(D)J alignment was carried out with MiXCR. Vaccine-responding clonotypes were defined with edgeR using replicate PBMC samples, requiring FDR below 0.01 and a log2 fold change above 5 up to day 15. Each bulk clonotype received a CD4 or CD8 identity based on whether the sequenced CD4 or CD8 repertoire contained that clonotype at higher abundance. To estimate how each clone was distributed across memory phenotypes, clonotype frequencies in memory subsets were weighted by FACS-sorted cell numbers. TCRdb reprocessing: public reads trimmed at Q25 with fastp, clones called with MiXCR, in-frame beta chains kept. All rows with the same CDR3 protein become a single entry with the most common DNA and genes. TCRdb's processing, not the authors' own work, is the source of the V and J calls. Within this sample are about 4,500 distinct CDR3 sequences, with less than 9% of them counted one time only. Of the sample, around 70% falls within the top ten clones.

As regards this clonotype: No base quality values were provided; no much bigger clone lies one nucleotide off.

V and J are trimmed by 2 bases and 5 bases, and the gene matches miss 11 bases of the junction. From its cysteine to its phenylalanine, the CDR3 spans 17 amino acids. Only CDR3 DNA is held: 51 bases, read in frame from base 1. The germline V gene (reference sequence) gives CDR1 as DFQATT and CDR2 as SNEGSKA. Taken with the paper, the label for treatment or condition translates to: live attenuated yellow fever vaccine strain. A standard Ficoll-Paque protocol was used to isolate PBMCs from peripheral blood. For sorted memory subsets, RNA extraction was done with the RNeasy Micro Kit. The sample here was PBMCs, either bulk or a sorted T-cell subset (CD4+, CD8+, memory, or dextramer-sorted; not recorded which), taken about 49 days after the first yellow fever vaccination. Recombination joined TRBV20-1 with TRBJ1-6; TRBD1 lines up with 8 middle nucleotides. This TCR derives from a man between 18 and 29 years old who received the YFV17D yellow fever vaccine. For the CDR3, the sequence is CSARKTTGVEDNSPLHF. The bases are TGCAGTGCTAGAAAAACGACAGGGGTGGAAGATAATTCACCCCTCCACTTT.